This entry is about one T cell receptor beta chain. What it binds is unknown. This record belongs to a study of CXCR3-negative and CXCR3-positive naive CD8 T cells. Overall study findings and caveats: Freshly isolated PBMCs were used in most assays, given partial CXCR3 loss after freezing.

CDR1 MGHDK and CDR2 SYGVNS come from the germline V gene. This CDR3 region has 14 residues. UMI-labeled 5' RACE yielded the TRB cDNA libraries. TCRdb reprocessed the 5' RACE reads and stores each CDR3 protein as one record, lacking DNA. Here the sample table reports around 56,000 distinct CDR3 sequences. The TCR comes from a human donor in good health. Some clones in this sample may be carry-over from other donors' samples. Sequenced input: naive CXCR3- CD8+ T cells from blood. Subset reported: CD45RO-CCR7+CD27+CD95- naive CD8+ T cells lacking CXCR3 (TNR3-). The chain joins TRBV25-1 to TRBJ2-2; the D call of TRBD1 rests on TCRdb alone, since no DNA is present to check it. CDR3: CASTKGRGIGELFF.